The 11 T cell receptor beta chains in this list originate from one sample, sequenced in a study of beta chain features in type 1 diabetes. Investigators reverse transcribed all isolated RNA, so they sequenced expressed TCRB transcripts. Here immunoSEQ multiplex PCR was the method, and the copy in TCRdb shows in-frame clones only, minus some. The sample contains over 500,000 clones, 15% to 19% of which appear only once. Sequencing was performed on naive CD4+ T cells from blood. The receptors stem from a man aged 18 to 29 in good health.

The CDR3 nucleotides are TGTGCCACCAGCAGAGATGTAGCGACCAGCTACGAGCAGTACTTC. Its translation is CATSRDVATSYEQYF. The J gene is TRBJ2-7, the V gene TRBV15; D might be TRBD2 (5 bases). Trimming shortened V by 0 bases and J by 3 bases, and 12 bases separated the two germline ends. CDR1 is LNHNV and CDR2 is YYDKDF in the germline V gene (reference sequence). The CDR3 runs 15 residues.

The table lists this clone with a few counts. Other DNA sequences in the sample encode the same CDR3. The CDR3 DNA reads as TGTGCCAGCTCACCGACGGAGGAGACCCAGTACTTC. Residues: CASSPTEETQYF. The V call is TRBV18, the J call TRBJ2-5; no firm D call. This CDR3 comprises 12 residues. V was trimmed by 3 bases and J by 5 bases, leaving 7 bases between them. Germline assignment: CDR1 KGHSH and CDR2 LQKENI.

V gene TRBV5-4 combines with J gene TRBJ2-1, with TRBD2 identical over 11 bases. CDR3 length: 16 amino acids. J lost 8 bases, V lost 4 bases, and 11 bases had no gene match. From germline, CDR1 is SGHNT and CDR2 YYREEE (reference sequence). The CDR3 protein is CASSIRLAGGPDEQFF. Here the CDR3 DNA reads TGTGCCAGCAGCATCCGTTTAGCGGGAGGGCCTGATGAGCAGTTCTTC.

This clone has only a few counts. The chain recombines TRBV7-3 with TRBJ2-1; 7 nucleotides agree with TRBD1. The CDR3 is 15 amino acids. Germline V CDR1 and CDR2: SGHTA, FQGTGA. Trimming cost V 5 bases and J 5 bases; bases outside gene matches: 9. CDR3: CASSPQGWVNNEQFF. The CDR3 nucleotides are TGTGCCAGCAGCCCACAGGGGTGGGTAAACAATGAGCAGTTCTTC.

This clone was recorded a few times. This chain links TRBV18 with TRBJ1-6, with a weak D call TRBD1 (5 bases). V lost 3 bases and J lost 11, with 14 bases in between. CDR1 and CDR2 (germline): KGHSH, LQKENI. This CDR3 contains 14 residues. This chain's CDR3 is CASSPSKGAAPLHF. CDR3 in DNA: TGTGCCAGCTCACCCTCCAAAGGGGCAGCACCCCTCCACTTT.

This clone has a handful of counts. V and J are TRBV5-6 and TRBJ1-4, with D hard to call. The V end was cut by 4 bases, the J end by 0 bases, with 10 bases between. The germline V gene has CDR1 SGHDT and CDR2 YYEEEE. The CDR3 runs to 15 residues. CDR3 amino acids: CASSGPVATNEKLFF. In DNA form, the CDR3 reads TGTGCCAGCAGCGGCCCCGTGGCAACTAATGAAAAACTGTTTTTT. The whole variable domain, remainder taken from reference TRBV5-6 and TRBJ1-4, is DAGVTQSPTHLIKTRGQQVTLRCSPKSGHDTVSWYQQALGQGPQFIFQYYEEEERQRGNFPDRFSGHQFPNYSSELNVNALLLGDSALYLCASSGPVATNEKLFFGSGTQLSVL.

This clone was counted between two and nine times. The rearrangement links TRBV5-1 to TRBJ2-7; D gene uncertain. Germline V lookup: CDR1 SGHRS, CDR2 YFSETQ. V lost 5 bases and J lost 9, with 24 bases in between. The CDR3 spans 15 residues. In DNA, the CDR3 is TGCGCCAGCAGTGGATCCGACCCTCATGTCGGACGGCAGTACTTC. Encoded protein: CASSGSDPHVGRQYF.

This rearrangement joins TRBV6-4 to TRBJ1-2, with 8 bases identical to TRBD1. Germline-derived CDR1 and CDR2 are MRHNA and SNTAGT. The CDR3 is 15 amino acids. V shed 5 bases, J shed 7 bases, and the junction held 12 bases outside the gene matches. In DNA, the CDR3 is TGTGCCAGCAGTCCCAGACAGGGGTCCCTGCGTGGCTACACCTTC. Translation gives CASSPRQGSLRGYTF.

The V gene is TRBV11-2, the J gene TRBJ1-5, with a possible D match to TRBD1 (6 bases). This CDR3 is 16 amino acids long. With 0 bases removed from V and 0 bases from J, the gap between germline ends came to 9 bases. Germline V CDR1 and CDR2: SGHAT, FQNNGV. CDR3 bases: TGTGCCAGCAGCTTAGACCCAGGGGCTAGCAATCAGCCCCAGCATTTT. Translating gives CASSLDPGASNQPQHF. The variable domain in full, with the rest retrieved from reference TRBV11-2 and TRBJ1-5, is EAGVAQSPRYKIIEKRQSVAFWCNPISGHATLYWYQQILGQGPKLLIQFQNNGVVDDSQLPKDRFSAERLKGVDSTLKIQPAKLEDSAVYLCASSLDPGASNQPQHFGDGTRLSIL.

This chain links TRBV27 with TRBJ2-3; D tentatively fits TRBD1 or TRBD2 (6 bases each). The CDR3 loop spans 15 amino acids. CDR1 is MNHEY, CDR2 SMNVEV, per germline (reference sequence). Trimming removed 8 bases from V and 3 bases from J, with 18 bases in between. CDR3 loop: CASSRGRGGTDTQYF. As DNA, the CDR3 is TGTGCCAGCTCACGTGGCAGGGGAGGAACAGATACGCAGTATTTT.

The CDR3 nucleotides are TGTGCCAGCAGCTTCGACAGGGCTTCCTACAATGAGCAGTTCTTC. Protein product: CASSFDRASYNEQFF. The V call is TRBV11-3, the J call TRBJ2-1; TRBD1 matches at 7 bases. The CDR3 spans 15 residues. CDR1 is SGHNT, CDR2 YENEEA, per germline. V lost 3 bases, J lost 1 base, and 3 bases stayed unmatched.